This TCR beta chain came from a study of cytomegalovirus exposure and HLA in healthy donors (dated by TCRdb to the late 2010s). With regard to the full study: According to an earlier analysis of 450 to 650 of the donors, about 179 million T cells yielded some 120 million unique TCR beta sequences and about 280 Gb of sequence data. Class I and class II HLA loci were covered by the typing at four-digit resolution. Four or five DR-DQ haplotypes were handled as single units for association and clustering, since linkage in the cohort was strong. All discovery cohort repertoires had been generated on a single sequencing platform. Along with the approximately 650-subject first cohort, a separate validation cohort of roughly 110 different subjects was used. Across about 370 genotyped donors of the cohort, an average of approximately 220,000 unique TCR beta nucleotide sequences per donor were sequenced, and roughly 18% of those sequences were non-productive. A later analysis re-examined previously published TCR beta repertoires from about 670 donors and added high-resolution HLA genotyping to investigate patterns of TCR occurrence. Approximately 300 gigabases of sequencing data and 78 million or so unique TCR sequences were included in an early release covering 500 to 750 HLA-typed donors. The study aimed to test whether cataloging public T cell receptors could reveal signatures of past pathogen exposure. In a later genetic analysis, genome-wide SNP genotypes for about three fifths of the roughly 670 donors were used, and that subset was treated as a discovery cohort. Donor age, sex, ethnicity and CMV serostatus were compiled alongside the repertoire data. High-throughput TCR immunosequencing, statistical association of individual TCRs with disease status, and machine learning were combined to predict cytomegalovirus infection status. In the later analysis, no new phenotypic data were used to find candidate immune exposures; instead, reliance was placed on TCR beta sequences and their occurrence across donors. Of the approximately 400 genotyped donors, 65% to 90% fell in the genetic ancestry cluster associated with self-reported Caucasian donors. The number of typed donors differed by locus: about 620-630 for A, B, C, DRB1 and DQB1; approximately 520 for DQA1; fewer than 610 for DPA1; and about 470 for DPB1. To decide whether each TCR beta V gene segment behaved as functional or pseudogenic, an earlier analysis of approximately 620 of the donors relied on high-throughput TCR beta sequencing. The T cell repertoires of 666 subjects were profiled by immunosequencing and related to cytomegalovirus serostatus. Study-wide findings and limitations: Three of the identified cytomegalovirus-associated TCR beta chains were confirmed in vitro to be specific for cytomegalovirus antigens. This cohort had only TCR beta chains sequenced, and the lack of alpha or paired-chain data limited which features could be detected. In a later analysis, TCR association rates were found to vary across HLA loci, with the most associated TCRs seen for DRB1 alleles and the fewest for HLA-C alleles. Across donors, most TCR sequences were observed very rarely, whereas some public TCRs were present in many individuals. A further reported finding was that TCR beta sequences accurately predicted the HLA-A and HLA-B alleles for most subjects in the first cohort. For the cohort, immune exposure information was limited to CMV serostatus. The sequencing pipeline was judged likely to have produced a cluster of highly shared sequence variants as a technical artifact. In an earlier analysis of roughly 500 of the donors, most TCR beta V segments appeared in productive rearrangements about 87% or about 30% of the time, broadly matching IMGT annotations. Assigning TCR associations to individual alleles was difficult when HLA alleles, especially DR and DQ, strongly co-occurred. The classifier was reported to diagnose cytomegalovirus status with high specificity and sensitivity in both the original and validation cohorts. The earlier analysis of approximately 590 of the donors excluded roughly 17 rarely observed V segments, including chromosome 9 orphons, because counts were too low. Some IMGT-functional V segments, including TRBV6-2 and TRBV6-3, could not be told apart with the 87-base-pair reads, so those segments were excluded. In a later analysis, HLA-associated TCR beta chains showed more clonal expansion and lower generation probabilities than non-associated chains that were equally common. The study listed 164 TCR beta chains as associated with cytomegalovirus. Because HLA typing was missing for some donors at each locus, association tests included only the typed subset. Several of the top co-occurrence clusters appeared to be linked to parvovirus B19, influenza, CMV and Epstein-Barr virus, according to a later analysis. The presence/absence analyses assumed that sequencing depth was roughly uniform across donors, and that assumption may not be true. According to a later analysis, most CMV-associated TCR beta chains appeared to be HLA-restricted, and the HLA associations seemed to be driven largely by CMV exposure. A later genetic analysis associated a missense DCLRE1C variant with V-gene and J-gene trimming of TCR beta chains, and an independent cohort replicated the association. Linkage disequilibrium might explain the correlated functional status among segregating V segments, but an unknown experimental factor could not be ruled out. According to a later genetic analysis, donors in an Asian-associated ancestry cluster had fewer N-insertions in productive TCRs than the approximately 650-donor mean. It was suggested by the authors that the approach could potentially be generalized to other disease states and immunological phenotypes. At a false discovery rate of 0.05, a later analysis linked 16,951 TCR beta sequences to specific HLA alleles.

The cohort was made up of under 800 healthy bone marrow donors. All cohort members were sampled while nominally healthy, although unrecorded immune exposures were likely present. The donor tested CMV seronegative, placing the donor among the roughly 400 seronegative members of the cohort. Every donor gave a peripheral blood sample, and the peripheral blood mononuclear cells from that sample were used for TCR beta sequencing. Genomic DNA was extracted from the blood cell samples with the Qiagen DNeasy Blood Extraction Kit. From the cysteine up to the phenylalanine, the CDR3 has a length of 15 residues. The sequence is cut down to CDR3 DNA, 45 bases in frame from base 1. CDR1 MDHEN and CDR2 SYDVKM were looked up in the germline V gene. V loses 5 bases, J loses 0 bases, and the germline ends lie 8 bases apart. Notes on this clone: Which antigen it targets is not known.

Library creation used the immunoSEQ multiplex PCR assay. A mixture of 60 forward primers for TCR Vbeta segments and 13 reverse primers for TCR Jbeta segments was used in the multiplex PCR. Amplification of the CDR3 region of rearranged TCR beta genes was performed with a multiplex PCR assay on genomic DNA. Amplified TCR beta libraries were sequenced as 87-base-pair reads on the Illumina HiSeq System. The source study handled its data this way. A later analysis counted about 76 million unique TCR beta chains across the 550 to 800 repertoires, and around 12 million of these chains were shared by at least two donors. To remove PCR and sequencing errors, raw reads were error-corrected and collapsed into unique sequences using a nearest-neighbor algorithm that merged closely related sequences. Alignment of CDR3 sequences to IMGT reference sequences was used to assign V, D and J gene segments. Each retained sequence needed at least a six-nucleotide match to both a V gene segment and a J gene segment. Rearrangements were classified as productive when the CDR3 lacked stop codons and remained in frame with V and J, and all other rearrangements were classified as non-productive. Following IMGT convention, CDR3 was defined as the stretch from the second conserved V-encoded cysteine to the conserved J-encoded phenylalanine. Sequences without an unambiguous match to a single V gene segment were excluded from the earlier analysis of 450 to 750 of the donors. In an earlier analysis of around 600 of the donors, V segments were called functional above 56.7% productive rearrangements and were called segregating when the between-donor standard deviation exceeded 5%. A statistical classification framework was developed to diagnose cytomegalovirus status using the catalog of TCR beta chain sequences. In a later analysis, V and J genes were assigned by comparing TCR nucleotide sequences against IMGT/GENE-DB human TR gene sequences. Using the TCRdist pipeline, a later analysis assigned CDR3 sequences along with most-parsimonious VDJ recombination scenarios. A later analysis defined each TCR beta chain by its CDR3 amino acid sequence plus V-gene family, and excluded reads lacking a unique V-gene family. As a way to deal with suspected cross-contamination and a sequencing artifact, a later analysis dropped 640 or so nucleotide sequences that were highly shared and had low generation probability. A later analysis calculated a clonal expansion index for each public chain from normalized within-repertoire ranks of inferred template counts. A later analysis computed generation probabilities with a VDJ recombination model fitted to out-of-frame rearrangements, and checked the results against IGoR. A later analysis scored TCR-TCR, TCR-HLA and TCR-CMV co-occurrence with hypergeometric tests, applying a repertoire-size bias correction to TCR pairs. In a later analysis, false discovery rates were estimated by permuting HLA or CMV assignments 20 times. In a later analysis, co-occurring TCRs were grouped using DBSCAN, and TCRdist sequence similarity was added for clustering within HLA-allele-positive subsets. Co-occurrence clustering excluded repertoires with fewer than 30,000 or more than 120,000 public chains, plus five with anomalous nucleotide sharing. This immuneACCESS table, as held by TCRdb, lists in-frame sequences with V and J called but not all clones. Of the missing ones, under half trace to an unresolved V gene in checked studies; the others have no known cause. V, J and clone size were drawn from that table, and D and trimming were deduced from the DNA. The sample table holds under 130,000 clones. The top ten clonotypes cover about 3% of the sample.

The chain is made from TRBV28 and TRBJ2-6; possibly the D gene is TRBD1, per 5 matching bases. What was sequenced was PBMCs. The TCR sequence derives from a man between 40 and 49 years old in good health and CMV-seronegative. The CDR3 protein sequence reads: CASSRDSSGANVLTF. The sequence in DNA is TGTGCCAGCAGTAGAGACAGCTCTGGGGCCAACGTCCTGACTTTC. When the CDR3 is completed using the reference TRBV28 and TRBJ2-6 genes on either side, the full variable domain is DVKVTQSSRYLVKRTGEKVFLECVQDMDHENMFWYRQDPGLGLRLIYFSYDVKMKEKGDIPEGYSVSREKKERFSLILESASTNQTSMYLCASSRDSSGANVLTFGAGSRLTVL.